This TCR beta chain was obtained from a study of blood T cell repertoires in COVID-19. This clone has a handful of counts. This study enrolled people aged about 18 to 90 from roughly 24 US geographic areas. Participants were placed into cohorts based on the clinical history they reported. Exposed enrollees encountered a COVID-19 case at some point within 2 weeks before study entry. Sequencing used immunoSEQ multiplex PCR; TCRdb keeps in-frame clones, though not all of them. Among hundreds of thousands of clones listed, roughly 80% were seen once. V lost 6 bases to trimming and J lost 3 bases; unmatched junction nucleotides: 6. Per germline, CDR1 SNHLY and CDR2 FYNNEI. This CDR3 region has 14 residues.

The receptor's source is a man aged 40-55 years who had been exposed to COVID-19. The sequenced sample was PBMCs or T cells enriched from blood (not recorded which). The gene calls are TRBV2 and TRBJ2-3, with 7 bases fitting TRBD2. The DNA of the CDR3 is TGTGCCAGCAGGGCGGGAGTCAGAACAGATACGCAGTATTTT. Its translation is CASRAGVRTDTQYF.